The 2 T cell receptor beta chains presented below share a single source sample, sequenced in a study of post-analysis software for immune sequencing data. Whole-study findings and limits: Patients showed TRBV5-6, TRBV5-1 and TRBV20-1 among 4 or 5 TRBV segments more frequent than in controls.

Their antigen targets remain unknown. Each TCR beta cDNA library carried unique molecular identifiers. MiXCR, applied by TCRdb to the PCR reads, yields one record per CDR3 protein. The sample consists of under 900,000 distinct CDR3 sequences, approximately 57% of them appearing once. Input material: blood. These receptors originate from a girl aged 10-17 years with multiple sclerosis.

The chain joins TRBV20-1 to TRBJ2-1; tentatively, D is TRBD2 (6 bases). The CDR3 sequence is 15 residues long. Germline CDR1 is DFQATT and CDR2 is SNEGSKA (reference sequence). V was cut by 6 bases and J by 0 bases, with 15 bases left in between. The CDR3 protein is CSAEGTQVSYNEQFF. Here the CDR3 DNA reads TGCAGTGCCGAGGGGACTCAAGTCTCCTACAATGAGCAGTTCTTC.

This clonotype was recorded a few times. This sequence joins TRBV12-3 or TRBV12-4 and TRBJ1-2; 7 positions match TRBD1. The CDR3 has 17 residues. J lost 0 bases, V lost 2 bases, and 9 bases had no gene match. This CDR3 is CASSLYTDRRANYGYTF. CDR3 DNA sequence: TGTGCCAGCAGTTTATACACGGACAGGAGAGCTAACTATGGCTACACCTTC.